Sequencing of this TCR beta chain was carried out in a study of OX40 agonist ivuxolimab in advanced cancers. For the study at large: Hepatocellular carcinoma, melanoma, renal cell or head and neck cancer occurred in dose-escalation patients. Study-wide results and caveats: Part of the nonresponder group also had normalized T-cell clonal expansion that was low.

CDR3 length: 16 amino acids. The V and J ends lost 3 bases and 2 bases, in that order; junction bases with no gene match: 4. Germline CDR1 reads MNHNS; CDR2 reads SASEGT. Clones were sequenced by immunoSEQ multiplex PCR, and TCRdb holds only the in-frame ones, with some missing. The sample shows over 55,000 clones, 70% to 90% of them seen only once. About this clone: What it binds is unknown.

The clonotype originates from an adult with an advanced solid tumor such as melanoma, head and neck, liver or kidney cancer. The sequences come from CD4+ or CD8+ T cells sorted from blood, collected in a trial of the OX40 agonist ivuxolimab. The chain employs TRBV6-1 and TRBJ2-2; TRBD2 agrees at 9 bases. The CDR3 DNA is TGTGCCAGCAGTGAGGAAGCGGGGGGAAACACCGGGGAGCTGTTTTTT. Protein product: CASSEEAGGNTGELFF.